This TCR beta chain was identified during a study of graft-versus-host responses after intestinal transplantation. Study-level information: Recipients received multivisceral, liver-intestinal, or isolated intestinal transplants. Each patient got anti-thymocyte globulin induction, then tacrolimus and steroids for two to four years. General study findings and limits: Early post-transplant HvG declines tracked with peak circulating GvH clone levels. Recipient marrow showed GvH clones, some seen first in ileum or blood.

Assay: immunoSEQ multiplex PCR; the TCRdb copy retains only in-frame clones and omits some. The data hold roughly 45,000 clones, with approximately 94% observed a single time. The germline CDR1 and CDR2 sequences are SGHNT and YYREEE (reference sequence). CDR3 length: 15 residues. V gave up 4 bases and J gave up 1 base; unmatched junction bases: 5. Turning to this clone: Its antigen is as yet unknown.

The TCR originated in a human patient who received an intestinal transplant, so some T cells may come from the graft donor. The specimen was PBMCs, collected more than 310 days after intestinal transplant. The chain recombines TRBV5-4 with TRBJ2-5, with 9 bases matching TRBD1. The CDR3: CASSGAGQGQETQYF. In DNA form, the CDR3 reads TGTGCCAGCAGCGGCGCGGGACAGGGCCAAGAGACCCAGTACTTC.